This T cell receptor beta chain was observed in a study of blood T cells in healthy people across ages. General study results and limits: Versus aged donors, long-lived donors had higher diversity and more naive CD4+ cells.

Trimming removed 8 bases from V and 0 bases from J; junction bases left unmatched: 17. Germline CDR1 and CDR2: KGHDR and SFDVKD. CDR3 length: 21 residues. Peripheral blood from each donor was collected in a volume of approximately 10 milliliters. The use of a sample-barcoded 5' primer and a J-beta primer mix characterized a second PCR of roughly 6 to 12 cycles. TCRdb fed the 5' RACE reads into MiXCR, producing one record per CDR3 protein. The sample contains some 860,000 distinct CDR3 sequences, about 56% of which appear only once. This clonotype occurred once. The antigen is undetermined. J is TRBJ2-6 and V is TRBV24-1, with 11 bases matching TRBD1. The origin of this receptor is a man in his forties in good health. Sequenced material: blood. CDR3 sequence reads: CATNRCFRDRGRISGANVLTF. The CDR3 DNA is TGTGCCACCAACCGATGTTTCCGGGACAGGGGGAGGATCTCTGGGGCCAACGTCCTGACTTTC.